Here is one T cell receptor (beta chain) with its context. A second PCR, run for roughly 7 to 12 cycles, used a sample-barcoded 5' primer plus a J-beta primer mix. TCRdb processed the 5' RACE reads anew with MiXCR; each CDR3 protein has one entry. The data contain about 720,000 distinct CDR3 sequences, just under 25% of them singletons. This sample is part of a study of blood T cells in healthy people across ages. Germline V gives CDR1 SGHNT, CDR2 YENEEA. V lost 4 bases and J lost 8, with 15 bases in between. The CDR3 has 14 residues. The same data also contributed to another study, on T cells of mothers and their children. From that report: Three healthy Caucasian mothers served as donors, and their six children did as well. Within related and unrelated pairs, thymic selection shapes TCR recombination output in a similar way.

This clonotype was sampled from a boy aged 5 to 17 in good health. Sequenced: blood. The chain uses TRBV11-3 and TRBJ2-1; possible D gene TRBD1, 7 bases. CDR3 sequence (DNA): TGTGCCAGCAGCTCACGGAGGGGGCCTGATGAGCAGTTCTTC. It encodes CASSSRRGPDEQFF.